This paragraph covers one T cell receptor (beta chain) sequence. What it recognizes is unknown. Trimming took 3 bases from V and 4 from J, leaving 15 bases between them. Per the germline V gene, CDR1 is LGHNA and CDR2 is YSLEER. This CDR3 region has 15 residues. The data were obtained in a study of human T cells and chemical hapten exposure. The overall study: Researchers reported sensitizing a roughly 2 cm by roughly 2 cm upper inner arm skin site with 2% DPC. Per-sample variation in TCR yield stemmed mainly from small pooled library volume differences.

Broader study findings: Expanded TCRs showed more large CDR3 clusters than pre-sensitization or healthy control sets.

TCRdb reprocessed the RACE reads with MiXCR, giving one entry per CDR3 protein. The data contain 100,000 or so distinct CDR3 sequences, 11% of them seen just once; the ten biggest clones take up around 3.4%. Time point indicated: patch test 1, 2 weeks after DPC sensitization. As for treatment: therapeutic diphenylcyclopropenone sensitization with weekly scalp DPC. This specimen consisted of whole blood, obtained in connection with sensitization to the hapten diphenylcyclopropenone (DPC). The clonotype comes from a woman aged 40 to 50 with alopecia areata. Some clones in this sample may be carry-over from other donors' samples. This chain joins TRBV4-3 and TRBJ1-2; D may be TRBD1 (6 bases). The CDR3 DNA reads TGCGCCAGCAGCCAGGGCCCCCAGGGGACCTATGGCTACACCTTC. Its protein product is CASSQGPQGTYGYTF.